What follows are 10 T cell receptor beta chains derived from one specimen sequenced in a study of OX40 agonist ivuxolimab in advanced cancers. The data were produced by immunoSEQ multiplex PCR, yet TCRdb's version contains in-frame clones alone and is incomplete. The repertoire holds 100,000 to 150,000 clones, with about 94% as singletons. The sample consisted of CD4+ or CD8+ T cells sorted from blood, taken in a trial of the OX40 agonist ivuxolimab. The receptors here all came from an adult with an advanced solid tumor such as melanoma, head and neck, liver or kidney cancer.

This clone came up a few times. This sequence joins TRBV7-2 and TRBJ2-7; D possibly corresponds to TRBD2 (5 bases). This CDR3 spans 15 amino acids. Looked up from germline, CDR1 is SGHTA and CDR2 is FQGNSA. The V end was cut by 1 base, the J end by 1 base, with 11 bases between. The CDR3 DNA reads as TGTGCCAGCAGCTTAGATTTCGGGGTTTCCTACGAGCAGTACTTC. Its translation is CASSLDFGVSYEQYF.

Only one count was recorded for this clone. The rearrangement links TRBV5-1 to TRBJ2-1; the match to TRBD2 covers 10 bases. The V and J ends lost 0 bases and 7 bases, in that order; junction bases with no gene match: 4. The germline gives CDR1 SGHRS, CDR2 YFSETQ. This CDR3 spans 15 amino acids. CDR3 loop: CASSLAASGRNEQFF. CDR3 DNA sequence: TGCGCCAGCAGCTTGGCCGCTAGCGGGAGAAATGAGCAGTTCTTC.

This chain uses TRBV6-6 with TRBJ2-7; D gene unclear. V lost 2 bases and J 3 bases, leaving 8 bases between the germline ends. This CDR3 has 13 amino acids. Germline V lookup: CDR1 MNHNY, CDR2 SVGAGI (reference sequence). The CDR3 spells CASSYSSLYEQYF. CDR3 sequence (DNA): TGTGCCAGCAGTTACAGTTCTCTCTACGAGCAGTACTTC.

This chain links TRBV11-2 with TRBJ2-1, with 12 bases that match TRBD2. V lost 5 bases to trimming and J lost 2 bases; unmatched junction nucleotides: 7. Germline CDR1 reads SGHAT; CDR2 reads FQNNGV. The CDR3 sequence is 17 residues long. The CDR3 DNA reads TGTGCCAGCAGCCCCCGGACTAGCGGGGACCCCTACAATGAGCAGTTCTTC. Its translation is CASSPRTSGDPYNEQFF.

The genes are TRBV6-6 and TRBJ2-7; a possible D gene is TRBD1 (6 bases). Trimming pared 5 bases from V and 2 bases from J, leaving 13 bases between. The CDR3 loop spans 14 amino acids. Per germline, CDR1 MNHNY and CDR2 SVGAGI (reference sequence). The chain's CDR3 is CASSNEGVPYEQYF. Here the CDR3 DNA reads TGTGCCAGCAGTAATGAGGGGGTACCCTACGAGCAGTACTTC.

The chain employs TRBV5-4 and TRBJ1-3; 10 nucleotides match TRBD1. This CDR3 has 15 residues. Germline CDR1 is SGHNT and CDR2 is YYREEE (reference sequence). Germline trimming cut 4 bases from V and 0 bases from J; bases unmatched to any gene: 1. The CDR3 sequence is CASSRDRGSGNTIYF. Here the CDR3 DNA reads TGTGCCAGCAGCAGGGACAGGGGCTCTGGAAACACCATATATTTT. Using reference TRBV5-4 and TRBJ1-3 for the parts outside the CDR3, the full variable domain is ETGVTQSPTHLIKTRGQQVTLRCSSQSGHNTVSWYQQALGQGPQFIFQYYREEENGRGNFPPRFSGLQFPNYSSELNVNALELDDSALYLCASSRDRGSGNTIYFGEGSWLTVV.

This chain uses TRBV7-2 with TRBJ2-5; 8 bases map to TRBD1. In germline, CDR1 is SGHTA, CDR2 FQGNSA. The CDR3 loop spans 13 amino acids. Trimming took 5 bases from V and 3 from J; bases not matched to a gene: 2. CDR3 bases: TGTGCCAGCAGCCCGACAGGGGAAGAGACCCAGTACTTC. Its translation: CASSPTGEETQYF.

In this sample, this clone turned up once. The chain uses TRBV9 and TRBJ1-2, with D unclear. The germline V gene has CDR1 SGDLS and CDR2 YYNGEE. The V end was cut by 0 bases, the J end by 2 bases, with 5 bases between. The CDR3 totals 13 residues. In DNA form, the CDR3 reads TGTGCCAGCAGCGTAGACCCGAACTATGGCTACACCTTC. This translates into CASSVDPNYGYTF.

The gene calls are TRBV7-8 and TRBJ1-6; tentative D call: TRBD1 (5 bases). Germline values: CDR1 SGHVS, CDR2 FQNEAQ. Trimming took off 5 bases at V and 1 base at J, with 18 bases between the two ends. This CDR3 comprises 18 residues. The CDR3: CASSLGPGFGSYNSPLHF. In DNA, the CDR3 is TGTGCCAGCAGCCTAGGCCCAGGGTTTGGGTCCTATAATTCACCCCTCCACTTT. The full variable domain, its missing parts supplied by reference TRBV7-8 and TRBJ1-6, is GAGVSQSPRYKVAKRGQDVALRCDPISGHVSLFWYQQALGQGPEFLTYFQNEAQLDKSGLPSDRFFAERPEGSVSTLKIQRTQQEDSAVYLCASSLGPGFGSYNSPLHFGNGTRLTVT.

The chain carries TRBV28 and TRBJ1-1; D not resolved. The germline CDR1 and CDR2 sequences are MDHEN and SYDVKM. The CDR3 totals 13 residues. V was pared by 6 bases and J by 11 bases, with 19 bases between. CDR3 amino acids: CASSSPGRLWAFF. The CDR3 coding sequence is TGTGCCAGCAGCTCCCCAGGACGACTTTGGGCTTTCTTT. Variable domain in full (rest from reference TRBV28 and TRBJ1-1): DVKVTQSSRYLVKRTGEKVFLECVQDMDHENMFWYRQDPGLGLRLIYFSYDVKMKEKGDIPEGYSVSREKKERFSLILESASTNQTSMYLCASSSPGRLWAFFGQGTRLTVV.